This T cell receptor (beta chain) was identified during a study of radiation and T cells in renal cell carcinoma. The time point: baseline pretreatment blood. The treatment here: 15 Gy SBRT to primary tumor, nephrectomy 4 weeks later. Measured with immunoSEQ multiplex PCR; TCRdb has only the in-frame clones, and not every one. This repertoire shows over 85,000 clones, 82% found once; its top ten account for 5% to 7.5%. This CDR3 contains 15 residues. CDR1 MNHNS and CDR2 SASEGT come from the germline V gene. The V end was cut by 6 bases, the J end by 0 bases, with 14 bases between. Specimen: blood, collected from a patient whose treatment included radiotherapy and nephrectomy. The chain uses TRBV6-1 and TRBJ1-1; no clear D gene. This receptor was identified in a man between 60 and 75 years old with renal cell carcinoma. The CDR3, as DNA: TGTGCCAGCAGGGACGGCGGACTCATGAACACTGAAGCTTTCTTT. Translated: CASRDGGLMNTEAFF.